The rows below give T cell receptor beta chains drawn from one sample of a study of post-analysis software for immune sequencing data. TCRdb redid the calling of the PCR reads with MiXCR, one entry per CDR3 protein. The sample has a few hundred thousand distinct CDR3 sequences; less than 40% are singletons. The source material was blood. These receptors were obtained from a girl aged 10-17 years with multiple sclerosis. CDR3s include the opening cysteine and the closing phenylalanine or tryptophan. A D gene is named only where the DNA matches it firmly. Part of the rows lack a size; the others show once, few, many or a class for expanded clones.

CDR3: CASSLRAGDTEAFF; DNA: TGTGCCAGCAGTTTACGAGCGGGGGACACTGAAGCTTTCTTT; V: TRBV12-3/TRBV12-4; J: TRBJ1-1; size: NA; D: NA
CDR3: CASSWGGGEQETQYF; DNA: TGCGCCAGCTCGTGGGGGGGAGGCGAACAAGAGACCCAGTACTTC; V: TRBV5-1; J: TRBJ2-5; size: NA; D: TRBD2
CDR3: CAISTPGVSGGILKYEQYF; DNA: TGTGCCATCAGTACCCCGGGGGTTAGCGGGGGGATCCTCAAGTACGAGCAGTACTTC; V: TRBV10-3; J: TRBJ2-7; size: NA; D: TRBD2
CDR3: CASSFGRKGTDTQYF; DNA: TGTGCCAGCAGCTTTGGACGGAAGGGCACAGATACGCAGTATTTT; V: TRBV11-2; J: TRBJ2-3; size: few; D: NA
CDR3: CASSTRSTKRIGETQYF; DNA: TGCGCCAGCAGCACCAGGTCGACTAAGAGGATTGGGGAGACCCAGTACTTC; V: TRBV4-1; J: TRBJ2-5; size: NA; D: NA
CDR3: CASSFGPRTSTDTQYF; DNA: TGCGCCAGCAGCTTCGGGCCTCGCACTAGCACAGATACGCAGTATTTT; V: TRBV5-1; J: TRBJ2-3; size: NA; D: NA
CDR3: CSARTDTEAFF; DNA: TGCAGTGCTCGGACGGACACTGAAGCTTTCTTT; V: TRBV20-1; J: TRBJ1-1; size: many; D: NA
CDR3: CASSQGGAGGYGYTF; DNA: TGTGCCAGCAGTCAAGGAGGGGCTGGTGGCTATGGCTACACCTTC; V: TRBV3-1; J: TRBJ1-2; size: NA; D: NA
CDR3: CSVKGSFWDTQYF; DNA: TGCAGCGTTAAAGGTTCGTTCTGGGATACGCAGTATTTT; V: TRBV29-1; J: TRBJ2-3; size: many; D: NA
CDR3: CATSRDQVGYNEQFF; DNA: TGTGCCACCAGCAGAGATCAGGTTGGCTACAATGAGCAGTTCTTC; V: TRBV15; J: TRBJ2-1; size: NA; D: NA
CDR3: CASRTPPGGSSGANVLTF; DNA: TGTGCCAGCAGGACACCCCCCGGTGGTAGCTCTGGGGCCAACGTCCTGACTTTC; V: TRBV7-2; J: TRBJ2-6; size: many; D: NA
CDR3: CASSLGQGMGGYTF; DNA: TGTGCCAGCAGCCTGGGACAGGGAATGGGTGGCTACACCTTC; V: TRBV12-3/TRBV12-4; J: TRBJ1-2; size: few; D: TRBD1
CDR3: CASSKEAVGSCYNEQFF; DNA: TGTGCCAGCAGCAAAGAAGCGGTAGGGTCCTGCTACAATGAGCAGTTCTTC; V: TRBV21-1; J: TRBJ2-1; size: few; D: NA
CDR3: CASSFTETQYF; DNA: TGTGCCAGCAGTTTCACAGAGACCCAGTACTTC; V: TRBV12-3/TRBV12-4; J: TRBJ2-5; size: few; D: NA
CDR3: CSARRRSRPPYF; DNA: TGCAGTGCTAGGCGGAGATCCAGGCCTCCGTATTTT; V: TRBV20-1; J: TRBJ2-3; size: NA; D: NA
CDR3: CASSRGISNLGETQYF; DNA: TGTGCCAGCAGCCGCGGGATCTCGAATCTCGGGGAGACCCAGTACTTC; V: TRBV12-3/TRBV12-4; J: TRBJ2-5; size: few; D: NA